The sequence of this T cell receptor (beta chain) was determined in a study of CD8 T cells in ankylosing spondylitis. Notes on the study in general: As reported, disease-linked clones showed significant enrichment in matched ankylosing spondylitis synovial fluid.

About this clonotype: Its antigen is still unknown.

TCRdb itself ran the 5' RACE reads through MiXCR, one entry per CDR3 protein. The table has 150,000 to 200,000 distinct CDR3 sequences, about 18% seen once; the top ten hold roughly 4.5%. This CDR3 is built from 14 residues. Trimming stripped 2 bases from V and 2 bases from J, with 8 bases between. Germline V lookup: CDR1 MNHEY, CDR2 SVGAGI. The rearrangement links TRBV6-5 to TRBJ2-3; D gene uncertain. This sequence originates from a male donor aged 10 to 35 with ankylosing spondylitis or in good health (not recorded which). The sample consisted of blood, either unsorted or a sorted T cell fraction (not recorded which). As DNA, the CDR3 is TGTGCCAGCAGTTACACCGGTTACACAGATACGCAGTATTTT. Its translation is CASSYTGYTDTQYF.